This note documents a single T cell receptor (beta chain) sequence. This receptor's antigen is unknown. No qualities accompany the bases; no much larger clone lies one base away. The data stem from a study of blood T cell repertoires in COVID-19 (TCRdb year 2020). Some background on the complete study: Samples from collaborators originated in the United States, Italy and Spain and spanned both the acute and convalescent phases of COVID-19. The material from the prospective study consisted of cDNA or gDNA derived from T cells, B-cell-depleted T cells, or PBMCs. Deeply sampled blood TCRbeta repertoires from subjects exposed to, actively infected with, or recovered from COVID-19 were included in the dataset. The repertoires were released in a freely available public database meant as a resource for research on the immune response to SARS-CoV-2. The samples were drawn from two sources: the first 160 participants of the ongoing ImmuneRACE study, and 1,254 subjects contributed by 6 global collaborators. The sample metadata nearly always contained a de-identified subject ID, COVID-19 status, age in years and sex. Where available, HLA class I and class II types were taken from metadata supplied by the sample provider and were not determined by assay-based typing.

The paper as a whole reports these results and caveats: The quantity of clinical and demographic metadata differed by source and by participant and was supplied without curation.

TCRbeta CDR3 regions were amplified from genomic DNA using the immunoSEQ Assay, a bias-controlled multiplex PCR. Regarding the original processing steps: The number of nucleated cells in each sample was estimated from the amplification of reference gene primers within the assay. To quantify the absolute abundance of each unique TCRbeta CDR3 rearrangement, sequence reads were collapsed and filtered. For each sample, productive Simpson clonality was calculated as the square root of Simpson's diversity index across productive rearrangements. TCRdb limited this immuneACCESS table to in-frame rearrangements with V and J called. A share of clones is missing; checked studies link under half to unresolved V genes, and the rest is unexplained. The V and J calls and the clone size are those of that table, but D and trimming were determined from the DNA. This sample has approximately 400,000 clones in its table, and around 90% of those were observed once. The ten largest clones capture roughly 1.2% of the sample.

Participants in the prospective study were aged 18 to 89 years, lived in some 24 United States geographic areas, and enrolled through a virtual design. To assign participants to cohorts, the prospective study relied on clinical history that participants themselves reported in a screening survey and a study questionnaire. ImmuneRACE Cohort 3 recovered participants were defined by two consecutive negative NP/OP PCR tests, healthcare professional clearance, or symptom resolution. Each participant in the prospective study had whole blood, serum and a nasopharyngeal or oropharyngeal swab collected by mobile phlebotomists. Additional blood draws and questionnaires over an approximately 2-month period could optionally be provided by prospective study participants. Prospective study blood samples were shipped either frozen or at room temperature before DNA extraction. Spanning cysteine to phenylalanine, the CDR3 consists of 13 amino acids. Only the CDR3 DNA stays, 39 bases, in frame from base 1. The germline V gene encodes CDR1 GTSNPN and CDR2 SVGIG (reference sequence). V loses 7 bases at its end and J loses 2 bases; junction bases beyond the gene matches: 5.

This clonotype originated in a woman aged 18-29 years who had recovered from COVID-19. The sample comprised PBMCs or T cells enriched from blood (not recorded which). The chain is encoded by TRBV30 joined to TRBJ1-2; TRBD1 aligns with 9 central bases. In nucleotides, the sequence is TGTGCCTCGACCACAGGGGGCAACTATGGCTACACCTTC. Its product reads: CASTTGGNYGYTF.